What follows are 18 T cell receptor beta chains derived from one specimen sequenced in a study of vaccination and CD4 T cells after COVID-19. No antigens are known for them. The treatment denotes: approximately 9-day PBMC culture with coronavirus spike peptide pools or control peptides (ViraFEST assay). Cultured CD4+ T-cell DNA underwent Oncomine TCR Beta short-read sequencing. TCRdb re-derived calls from the PCR reads in MiXCR, one entry per CDR3 protein. The sample holds under 20,000 distinct CDR3 sequences, around 55% seen once. Input material: CD4+ T cells from blood, cultured in vitro. The receptors here all came from a human donor who had recovered from COVID-19.

The chain employs TRBV6-1 and TRBJ2-3; no definite D call. CDR1 and CDR2 (germline): MNHNS, SASEGT. V dropped 6 bases and J dropped 6 bases, with 13 bases sitting between them. The CDR3 runs to 13 residues. CDR3 amino acids: CASSLDVRDTQYF. The CDR3 DNA reads TGTGCCAGCAGCCTTGATGTTCGGGATACGCAGTATTTT.

This chain links TRBV30 with TRBJ1-2; D unresolved. CDR1 and CDR2 from the germline V gene are GTSNPN and SVGIG (reference sequence). This CDR3 spans 13 amino acids. Trimming shortened V by 4 bases and J by 7 bases, and 16 bases separated the two germline ends. The CDR3 coding sequence is TGTGCCTGGACCCCTATGGGAGGGCCTGGCTACACCTTC. This gives the protein CAWTPMGGPGYTF.

The rearrangement uses TRBV20-1 and TRBJ1-5; possible D gene TRBD1, 6 bases. The V end was cut by 3 bases, the J end by 2 bases, with 11 bases between. CDR3 size: 14 residues. The germline V gene encodes CDR1 DFQATT and CDR2 SNEGSKA (reference sequence). CDR3 sequence reads: CSASTGGGNQPQHF. The CDR3 coding sequence is TGCAGTGCTAGTACCGGGGGCGGCAATCAGCCCCAGCATTTT.

Details on this clonotype: A junction boundary mismatches the germline segment, possibly from a read error. J is TRBJ2-7 and V is TRBV30; no clear D gene. The CDR3 totals 11 residues. In germline, CDR1 is GTSNPN, CDR2 SVGIG (reference sequence). The CDR3 bases are TGTGCCTGGAGTTCCGTATACGGGCAGTACTTC. Translation: CAWSSVYGQYF.

This clonotype was counted only a few times. Here the CDR3 reads CASSLYGLGDYGYTF. The CDR3 DNA is TGTGCCAGCAGCTTATATGGACTCGGGGATTATGGCTACACCTTC. This chain links TRBV11-2 with TRBJ1-2, with D hard to call. The length of the CDR3 is 15 residues. The V end lost 2 bases, the J end lost 5 bases, and 15 bases lay between the germline ends. In germline, CDR1 is SGHAT, CDR2 FQNNGV.

The chain has TRBV28 and TRBJ1-2; 7 positions match TRBD1. This CDR3 has 14 amino acids. Looked up from germline, CDR1 is MDHEN and CDR2 is SYDVKM. The junction had 14 bases not matched to a gene; V was cut back by 5 bases and J by 11 bases. The CDR3 is CASSLGQSMAGYTF. The CDR3 bases are TGTGCCAGCAGTCTGGGACAGTCGATGGCGGGGTACACCTTC.

The CDR3 DNA follows: TGTGCCAGCAGCTTAGCGCAGACGGGGAGCTCCTACGAGCAGTACTTC. Its translation is CASSLAQTGSSYEQYF. This chain connects TRBV7-9 to TRBJ2-7; D is possibly TRBD2 (5 bases). Germline V gives CDR1 SEHNR, CDR2 FQNEAQ (reference sequence). Trimming cost V 0 bases and J 0 bases, with 12 bases left between them. This CDR3 has 16 residues. Drawing the rest from reference TRBV7-9 and TRBJ2-7, the complete variable domain is DTGVSQNPRHKITKRGQNVTFRCDPISEHNRLYWYRQTLGQGPEFLTYFQNEAQLEKSRLLSDRFSAERPKGSFSTLEIQRTEQGDSAMYLCASSLAQTGSSYEQYFGPGTRLTVT.

The V and J genes are TRBV12-3 or TRBV12-4 and TRBJ2-7; tentatively, D is TRBD2 (6 bases). V lost 3 bases and J 4 bases, leaving 13 bases between the germline ends. The CDR3 is 14 residues long. The CDR3 nucleotides are TGTGCCAGCAGTTTGTGGGGGGAAGCGTACGAGCAGTACTTC. It is translated as CASSLWGEAYEQYF.

The chain has TRBV6-1 and TRBJ1-6; TRBD1 matches at 8 bases. The CDR3 is 14 amino acids. V shed 6 bases, J shed 9 bases, and the junction held 7 bases outside the gene matches. CDR1 is MNHNS and CDR2 is SASEGT in the germline V gene. The CDR3 nucleotides are TGTGCCAGCAGAGACGGACAGGGAGGTTCACCCCTCCACTTT. It codes for CASRDGQGGSPLHF.

This chain connects TRBV7-9 to TRBJ2-7; D possibly corresponds to TRBD2 (6 bases). The CDR3 is made up of 14 amino acids. Germline V gene lookup returns CDR1 SEHNR and CDR2 FQNEAQ (reference sequence). V was shortened by 5 bases and J by 7 bases, with 18 bases between the two germline ends. The CDR3 sequence: CASSPGTGDREQYF. The CDR3 DNA reads TGTGCCAGCAGCCCCGGGACTGGGGATAGGGAGCAGTACTTC.

CDR3 bases: TGTGCCAGCAGTTTATACGGGACAGGGACCTACGAGCAGTACTTC. The encoded protein is CASSLYGTGTYEQYF. The chain couples TRBV27 to TRBJ2-7; 9 nucleotides agree with TRBD1. The germline CDR1 and CDR2 sequences are MNHEY and SMNVEV (reference sequence). This CDR3 has 15 residues. After removal of 1 base from V and 2 bases from J, the junction contained 3 bases not matched to a gene.

This chain links TRBV6-5 with TRBJ2-7; perhaps TRBD2 as D (5 bases). V was cut by 0 bases and J by 2 bases, with 14 bases left in between. The CDR3 is 16 residues long. CDR1 MNHEY and CDR2 SVGAGI come from the germline V gene. CDR3 coding DNA: TGTGCCAGCAGTTACTCGGTGAGGGTGGAGGCCTACGAGCAGTACTTC. Translation gives CASSYSVRVEAYEQYF.

The chain has TRBV2 and TRBJ2-6, with D perhaps TRBD1 (6 bases). The CDR3 runs 16 residues. The V end was cut by 2 bases, the J end by 4 bases, with 12 bases between. CDR1 is SNHLY, CDR2 FYNNEI, per germline. CDR3 nucleotides: TGTGCCAGCAGTGAATTAGGGGGTGACGGGGCCAACGTCCTGACTTTC. Encoded protein: CASSELGGDGANVLTF.

The sample holds a few counts of this clonotype. V gene TRBV27 combines with J gene TRBJ1-6, with D possibly matching TRBD1 (5 bases). CDR1 is MNHEY and CDR2 is SMNVEV in the germline V gene (reference sequence). The V end was cut by 3 bases, the J end by 6 bases, with 12 bases between. The CDR3 consists of 15 residues. CDR3 sequence: CASSLRDPINSPLHF. The CDR3 coding sequence is TGTGCCAGCAGTTTGCGGGACCCGATTAATTCACCCCTCCACTTT.

J is TRBJ2-7 and V is TRBV6-5; D gene ambiguous. The V and J ends lost 2 bases and 3 bases respectively, with 8 bases between them. Germline values: CDR1 MNHEY, CDR2 SVGAGI. The CDR3 covers 13 residues. The CDR3 DNA sequence: TGTGCCAGCAGTTACGGGATCCTCTACGAGCAGTACTTC. Protein product: CASSYGILYEQYF.

The chain uses TRBV12-3 or TRBV12-4 and TRBJ2-6; D unresolved. This CDR3 contains 14 residues. V lost 6 bases and J lost 1, with 7 bases in between. The chain's CDR3 is CASRRASGANVLTF. CDR3 bases: TGTGCCAGCAGACGAGCTTCTGGGGCCAACGTCCTGACTTTC.

The chain employs TRBV27 and TRBJ1-4; tentative D call: TRBD1 (5 bases). Trimming removed 6 bases from V and 8 bases from J, with 7 bases in between. Germline V gene lookup returns CDR1 MNHEY and CDR2 SMNVEV (reference sequence). This CDR3 contains 11 residues. The DNA for the CDR3 is TGTGCCAGCAGACCAGGGGAAAAACTGTTTTTT. Translating it yields CASRPGEKLFF. Full variable domain (remainder filled in from reference TRBV27 and TRBJ1-4): EAQVTQNPRYLITVTGKKLTVTCSQNMNHEYMSWYRQDPGLGLRQIYYSMNVEVTDKGDVPEGYKVSRKEKRNFPLILESPSPNQTSLYFCASRPGEKLFFGSGTQLSVL.

There are a few counts of this clonotype. The J gene is TRBJ2-5, the V gene TRBV7-3; 10 bases are a match to TRBD2. V dropped 1 base and J dropped 2; count of bases not matched to a gene: 1. The CDR3 totals 15 residues. From germline, CDR1 is SGHTA and CDR2 FQGTGA. This chain's CDR3 is CASSLKRGGQETQYF. The CDR3 bases are TGTGCCAGCAGCTTAAAGCGGGGGGGGCAAGAGACCCAGTACTTC.